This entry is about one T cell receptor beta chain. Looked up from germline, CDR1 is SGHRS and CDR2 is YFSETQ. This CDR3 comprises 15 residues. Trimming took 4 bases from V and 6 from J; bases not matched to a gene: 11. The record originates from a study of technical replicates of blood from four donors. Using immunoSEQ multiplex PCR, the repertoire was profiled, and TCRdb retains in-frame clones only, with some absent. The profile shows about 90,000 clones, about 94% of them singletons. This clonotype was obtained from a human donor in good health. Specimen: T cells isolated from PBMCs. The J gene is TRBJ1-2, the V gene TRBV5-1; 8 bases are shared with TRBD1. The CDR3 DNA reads TGCGCCAGCAGCGGGGGGACAGGTGGGTCCCATGGCTACACCTTC. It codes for CASSGGTGGSHGYTF.